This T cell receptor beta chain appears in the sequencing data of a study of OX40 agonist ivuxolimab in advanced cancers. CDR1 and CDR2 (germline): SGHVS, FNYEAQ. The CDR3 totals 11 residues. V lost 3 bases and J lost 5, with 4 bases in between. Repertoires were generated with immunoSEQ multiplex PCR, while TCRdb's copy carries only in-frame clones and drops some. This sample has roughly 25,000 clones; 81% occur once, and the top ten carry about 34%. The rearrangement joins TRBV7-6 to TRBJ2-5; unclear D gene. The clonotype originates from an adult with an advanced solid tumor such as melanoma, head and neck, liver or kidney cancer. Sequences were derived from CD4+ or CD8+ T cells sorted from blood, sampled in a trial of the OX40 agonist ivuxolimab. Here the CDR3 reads CASSLVETQYF. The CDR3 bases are TGTGCCAGCAGCTTGGTGGAGACCCAGTACTTC. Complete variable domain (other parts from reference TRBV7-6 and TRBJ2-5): GAGVSQSPRYKVTKRGQDVALRCDPISGHVSLYWYRQALGQGPEFLTYFNYEAQQDKSGLPNDRFSAERPEGSISTLTIQRTEQRDSAMYRCASSLVETQYFGPGTRLLVL.